The rows below give T cell receptor beta chains drawn from one sample of a study of cytomegalovirus exposure and HLA in healthy donors. Sequencing was performed with immunoSEQ multiplex PCR; in TCRdb, only in-frame clones are kept and a portion is missing. The sample includes 150,000 to 200,000 clones, 70% to 80% of them seen just once. Sequenced: PBMCs. Receptor source: a man aged 30 to 45 in good health and CMV-seropositive. Each CDR3 is given with its conserved first and last residue. Fields, in order: D gene, J gene, clone size, V gene, CDR3 DNA, CDR3 protein. The D gene is left open where the match is weak. Not every row has a clone size; where given, it reads once, few, many or a size class.

>TRBD2|TRBJ2-7|once|TRBV6-1
TGTGCCAGCAGTGCGATATATAGCGGGGGGCTCTACGAGCAGTACTTC
CASSAIYSGGLYEQYF
>.|TRBJ2-7|.|TRBV28
TGTGCCAGCACCCTAAATTCGGGATACGAGCAGTACTTC
CASTLNSGYEQYF
>TRBD1|TRBJ2-7|once|TRBV18
TGTGCCAGCTCGCTCGGGACAGGGGGCTCCTACGAGCAGTACTTC
CASSLGTGGSYEQYF
>TRBD1|TRBJ2-5|.|TRBV28
TGTGCCAGCAGTTTATACGACAGGGGGGAGACCCAGTACTTC
CASSLYDRGETQYF
>TRBD1|TRBJ2-2|.|TRBV2
TGTGCCAGTGAACCGGGACAGGGGTCCGGGGAGCTGTTTTTT
CASEPGQGSGELFF
>TRBD1|TRBJ2-7|.|TRBV19
TGTGCCAGTAGTCCTTCAGGGGGCGGCTACGAGCAGTACTTC
CASSPSGGGYEQYF
>.|TRBJ1-6|.|TRBV7-4
TGTGCCAGCAGTGCTCCGGGGTATGAACATAATTCACCCCTCCACTTT
CASSAPGYEHNSPLHF
>TRBD1|TRBJ1-2|.|TRBV6-5
TGTGCCAGCAGTAAACAGGGGCCGAACTATGGCTACACCTTC
CASSKQGPNYGYTF
>.|TRBJ1-1|.|TRBV6-4
TGTGCCAGCAGCAAGAGACAGAAAACTGAAGCTTTCTTT
CASSKRQKTEAFF
>.|TRBJ2-7|once|TRBV5-4
TGTGCCAGCAGCAGGGGGAGGGAGAGTGCCCTCGAGCAGTACTTC
CASSRGRESALEQYF
>TRBD1|TRBJ1-6|.|TRBV6-1
TGTGCCAGCAGTGAACCGGACAGGGGGGATTCACCCCTCCACTTT
CASSEPDRGDSPLHF
>.|TRBJ2-2|.|TRBV27
TGTGCCAGCAGCCTAAACACCGGGGAGCTGTTTTTT
CASSLNTGELFF
>.|TRBJ1-5|.|TRBV7-8
TGTGCCAGCAGTTCAGGGCGCAATCAGCCCCAGCATTTT
CASSSGRNQPQHF
>.|TRBJ2-7|.|TRBV7-2
TGTGCCAGCAGCTTTATACACAGCTACGAGCAGTACTTC
CASSFIHSYEQYF
>.|TRBJ2-7|.|TRBV18
TGTGCCAGCTCCCCGTCGACGGGTGAGCAGTACTTC
CASSPSTGEQYF
>.|TRBJ1-1|.|TRBV7-2
TGTGCCAGCAGCTTAGGAGGGTTGAACACTGAAGCTTTCTTT
CASSLGGLNTEAFF
>.|TRBJ1-1|.|TRBV6-5
TGTGCCAGCAGTTACACTGTGAACACTGAAGCTTTCTTT
CASSYTVNTEAFF
>TRBD1|TRBJ2-5|.|TRBV27
TGTGCCAGCAGTTTAACAGGGGGATCAGAGACCCAGTACTTC
CASSLTGGSETQYF
>.|TRBJ2-3|.|TRBV5-1
TGCGCCAGCAGCTTGGAGGCAGGCCCAGGCACAGATACGCAGTATTTT
CASSLEAGPGTDTQYF
>TRBD2|TRBJ2-5|.|TRBV4-1
TGCGCCAGCAGCCAAGGCGGGAGGGAGGCCCAGTACTTC
CASSQGGREAQYF
>.|TRBJ1-4|few|TRBV5-6
TGTGCCAGCAGCTTGGGATACCCTAGCCTAAATGAAAAACTGTTTTTT
CASSLGYPSLNEKLFF
>.|TRBJ2-1|once|TRBV5-5
TGTGCCAGCAGCCGCCGGGACACCTTCTACAATGAGCAGTTCTTC
CASSRRDTFYNEQFF
>.|TRBJ1-1|.|TRBV28
TGTGCCAGCAGTCCACCCTACTCAGGGGTGGCTTTCTTT
CASSPPYSGVAFF
>TRBD2|TRBJ2-1|.|TRBV9
TGTGCCAGCAGCGTAGAACTAGCGGGGGGCAGGGATGAGCAGTTCTTC
CASSVELAGGRDEQFF
>.|TRBJ2-3|.|TRBV7-9
TGTGCCAGCAGAACAGCGGTGGATACGCAGTATTTT
CASRTAVDTQYF
>TRBD1|TRBJ2-3|.|TRBV9
TGTGCCAGCAGCGTACAGGGGGCCGCAGATACGCAGTATTTT
CASSVQGAADTQYF
>TRBD1|TRBJ1-5|.|TRBV7-9
TGTGCCAGCAGCTGGACAGGGGCCAATCAGCCCCAGCATTTT
CASSWTGANQPQHF
>.|TRBJ2-3|.|TRBV7-3
TGTGCCAGCAGCTTGCAGGGGAGCACAGATACGCAGTATTTT
CASSLQGSTDTQYF
>TRBD1|TRBJ1-5|.|TRBV2
TGTGCCAGCTCAGACACAGGGGGGAGTCAGCCCCAGCATTTT
CASSDTGGSQPQHF
>TRBD1|TRBJ1-5|.|TRBV4-1
TGCGCCAGCAGCCACTCTTCTACAGGGGCCTCCCAGCCCCAGCATTTT
CASSHSSTGASQPQHF
>TRBD2|TRBJ2-7|.|TRBV5-1
TGCGCCAGCAGCTTGAGTTCTGGTAGCGGGGGAACTAAGTACGAGCAGTACTTC
CASSLSSGSGGTKYEQYF
>.|TRBJ1-4|.|TRBV5-1
TGCGCCAGCAGCGGAACAGGGTCGGGGCGTGAAAAACTGTTTTTT
CASSGTGSGREKLFF
>.|TRBJ1-5|few|TRBV7-9
TGTGCCAGCAGCTTAGCAGATTCAGGGTCGAATCAGCCCCAGCATTTT
CASSLADSGSNQPQHF
>.|TRBJ2-7|.|TRBV10-3
TGTGCCATCAGCCTCGGGACGGGAGCCTACGAGCAGTACTTC
CAISLGTGAYEQYF
>.|TRBJ2-5|.|TRBV30
TGTGCCTGGACCCTCGGAGGGAGCGAGACCCAGTACTTC
CAWTLGGSETQYF
>TRBD1|TRBJ2-7|.|TRBV5-1
TGCGCCAGCAGCTTGGCCCTCTACCGGGACAGCTCCTACGAGCAGTACTTC
CASSLALYRDSSYEQYF
>TRBD1|TRBJ1-1|once|TRBV5-6
TGTGCCAGCAGCTTTGGACAGGGGCGCACTGAAGCTTTCTTT
CASSFGQGRTEAFF
>.|TRBJ2-7|.|TRBV9
TGTGCCAGCAGCGTAGGGGGCAGGGGCCTCTACGAGCAGTACTTC
CASSVGGRGLYEQYF
>.|TRBJ2-1|.|TRBV6-6
TGTGCCGGCCGACCGGGAAGCGACTTCAGGTTCTTC
CAGRPGSDFRFF
>TRBD2|TRBJ2-7|.|TRBV25-1
TGTGCCAGCAGTACTAGCGGGGGCCCGAGCTCCTACGAGCAGTACTTC
CASSTSGGPSSYEQYF
>.|TRBJ1-6|.|TRBV5-6
TGTGCCAGCTCGACAGGTCCTAATTCACCCCTCCACTTT
CASSTGPNSPLHF
>.|TRBJ2-1|.|TRBV10-3
TGTGCCATCAGTGAGTCCAAGACAATTGCCAATGAGCAGTTCTTC
CAISESKTIANEQFF
>TRBD2|TRBJ2-2|once|TRBV5-1
TGCGCCAGCAGCTTGAGCGGGATCGCCGGGGAGCTGTTTTTT
CASSLSGIAGELFF
>.|TRBJ1-2|.|TRBV6-6
TGTGCCAGCAGTTACGGTGGGATTAGCGATGGCTACACCTTC
CASSYGGISDGYTF
>.|TRBJ1-6|.|TRBV30
TGTGCCTGGAGGACCCTACAGGGAAATTCACCCCTCCACTTT
CAWRTLQGNSPLHF
>.|TRBJ1-1|.|TRBV28
TGTGCCAGCAGTGGCTGGGGCCCTTACACTGAAGCTTTCTTT
CASSGWGPYTEAFF
>TRBD1|TRBJ2-7|.|TRBV28
TGTGCCAGCAGTCTACAAGAGACAGGGGGTTCCTACGAGCAGTACTTC
CASSLQETGGSYEQYF
>TRBD2|TRBJ2-2|.|TRBV4-1
TGCGCCAGCAGCCTCCCGGGACTAGCGGGGACCGGGGAGCTGTTTTTT
CASSLPGLAGTGELFF
>.|TRBJ1-1|.|TRBV5-1
TGCGCCAGCACCCTACAGGGAGGGACTGAAGCTTTCTTT
CASTLQGGTEAFF
>.|TRBJ1-2|.|TRBV9
TGTGCCAGCAGCTCCTCGGAGGGCTATGGCTACACCTTC
CASSSSEGYGYTF
>TRBD1|TRBJ2-7|.|TRBV29-1
TGCAGCGTTGACTCCCCGGGACAGGGGCATGAGTACTTC
CSVDSPGQGHEYF
>.|TRBJ2-7|.|TRBV6-1
TGTGCCATCAGGGGGGCAGCGACCTACGAGCAGTACTTC
CAIRGAATYEQYF
>.|TRBJ1-5|.|TRBV7-9
TGTGCCAGCAGCTTAGCCATTAGCAATCAGCCCCAGCATTTT
CASSLAISNQPQHF
>.|TRBJ2-7|.|TRBV5-4
TGTGCCAGCAGCACAATTGCGGGTCCCAGCTCCTACGAGCAGTACTTC
CASSTIAGPSSYEQYF
>TRBD1|TRBJ1-2|.|TRBV5-1
TGCGCCAGCAGCACCGTACCGGGACAGAAAAACACCTTC
CASSTVPGQKNTF
>.|TRBJ1-3|.|TRBV6-5
TGTGCCAGCAGTACAGGAAACACCATATATTTT
CASSTGNTIYF
>.|TRBJ2-7|.|TRBV2
TGTGCCAGCAGTGAGGGGCCTCCCCGCTCCTACGAGCAGTACTTC
CASSEGPPRSYEQYF
>TRBD1|TRBJ1-5|.|TRBV19
TGTGCCAGTAGTATTGGTACAGGGGCTTATAGCAATCAGCCCCAGCATTTT
CASSIGTGAYSNQPQHF
>.|TRBJ2-3|.|TRBV20-1
TGCAGTGCAGGAGACACAGATACGCAGTATTTT
CSAGDTDTQYF